This T cell receptor beta chain came from a study of somatic mutations in cytotoxic T cells in rheumatoid arthritis. Study-level results: With age, CD8+ clonality increased in rheumatoid arthritis patients, whereas no such increase appeared in healthy controls. Patients with a largest CD8+ clone exceeding 20% of CD8+ cells numbered about an eighth of the 65.

The CDR3 runs 14 residues. V lost 4 bases and J lost 2, with 12 bases in between. From germline, CDR1 is SGHVS and CDR2 FNYEAQ. In the original workflow: Patient CD8+ clones bigger than 1% seldom lined up with published virus-specific TCRB sequences. Here immunoSEQ multiplex PCR was the method, and the copy in TCRdb shows in-frame clones only, minus some. D and trimming come from the DNA, and the V and J calls and clone size come from that table. Of 8,000 or so clones listed, 74% were seen once; the top ten hold roughly a sixth. With regard to this clone: What it recognizes is unknown.

The chain is built from TRBV7-6 and TRBJ2-7, with no clear D. The receptor's source is an adult with rheumatoid arthritis. Sequencing was carried out using CD8+ T cells sorted from blood. The CDR3 sequence is CASSSGPQTYEQYF. CDR3 bases: TGTGCCAGCAGCTCCGGGCCTCAAACCTACGAGCAGTACTTC.